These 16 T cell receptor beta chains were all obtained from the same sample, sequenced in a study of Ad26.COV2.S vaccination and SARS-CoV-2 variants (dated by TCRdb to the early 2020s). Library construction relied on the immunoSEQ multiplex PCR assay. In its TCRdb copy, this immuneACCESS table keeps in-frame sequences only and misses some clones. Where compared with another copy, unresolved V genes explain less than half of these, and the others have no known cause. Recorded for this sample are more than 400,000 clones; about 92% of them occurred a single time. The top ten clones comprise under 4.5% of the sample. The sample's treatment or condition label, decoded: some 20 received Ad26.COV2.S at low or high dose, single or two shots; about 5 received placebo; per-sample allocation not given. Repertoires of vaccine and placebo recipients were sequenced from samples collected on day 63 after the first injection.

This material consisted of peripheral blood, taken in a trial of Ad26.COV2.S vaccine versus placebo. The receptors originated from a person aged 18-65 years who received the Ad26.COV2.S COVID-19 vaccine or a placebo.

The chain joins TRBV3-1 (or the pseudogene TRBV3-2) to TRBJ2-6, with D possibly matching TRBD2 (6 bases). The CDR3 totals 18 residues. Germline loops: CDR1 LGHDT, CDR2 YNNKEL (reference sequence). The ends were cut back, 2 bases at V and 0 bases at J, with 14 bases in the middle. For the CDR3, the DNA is TGTGCCAGCAGCCAACCGGAGGGGCCCTTCTCTGGGGCCAACGTCCTGACTTTC. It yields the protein CASSQPEGPFSGANVLTF.

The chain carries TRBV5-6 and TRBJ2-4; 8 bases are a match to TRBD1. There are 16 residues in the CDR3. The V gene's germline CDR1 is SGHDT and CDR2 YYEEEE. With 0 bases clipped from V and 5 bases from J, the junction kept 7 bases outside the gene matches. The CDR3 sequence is CASSLARGPSQNIQYF. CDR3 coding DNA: TGTGCCAGCAGCTTGGCCAGGGGGCCCTCTCAAAACATTCAGTACTTC.

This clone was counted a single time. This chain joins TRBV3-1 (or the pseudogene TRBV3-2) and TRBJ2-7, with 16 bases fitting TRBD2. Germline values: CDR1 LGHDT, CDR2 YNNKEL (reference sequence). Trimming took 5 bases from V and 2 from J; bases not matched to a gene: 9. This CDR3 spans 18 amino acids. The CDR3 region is CASSFGTSGREVPYEQYF. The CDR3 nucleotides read TGTGCCAGCAGCTTTGGGACTAGCGGGAGGGAGGTACCCTACGAGCAGTACTTC.

CDR3: CAISGLAGPTEQYF. CDR3 coding DNA: TGTGCCATCAGCGGACTAGCGGGGCCTACGGAGCAGTACTTC. The chain has TRBV10-3 and TRBJ2-7; 12 bases line up with TRBD2. The junction had 7 bases not matched to a gene; V was cut back by 6 bases and J by 7 bases. Per the germline V gene, CDR1 is ENHRY and CDR2 is SYGVKD. The CDR3 sequence is 14 residues long.

The CDR3: CASSFEAGAKNIQYF. The DNA for the CDR3 is TGTGCCAGCAGCTTTGAAGCCGGGGCCAAAAACATTCAGTACTTC. The rearrangement joins TRBV7-9 to TRBJ2-4; D remains ambiguous. Trimming left V 3 bases short and J 1 base short, with 10 bases between. Germline assignment: CDR1 SEHNR and CDR2 FQNEAQ (reference sequence). The CDR3 sequence is 15 residues long.

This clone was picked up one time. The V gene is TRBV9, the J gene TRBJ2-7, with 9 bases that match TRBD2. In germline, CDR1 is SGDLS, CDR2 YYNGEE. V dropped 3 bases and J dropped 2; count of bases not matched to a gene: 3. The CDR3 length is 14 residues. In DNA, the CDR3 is TGTGCCAGCAGCGCGGGACTAGCTACCTACGAGCAGTACTTC. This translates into CASSAGLATYEQYF. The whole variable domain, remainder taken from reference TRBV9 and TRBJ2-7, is DSGVTQTPKHLITATGQRVTLRCSPRSGDLSVYWYQQSLDQGLQFLIQYYNGEERAKGNILERFSAQQFPDLHSELNLSSLELGDSALYFCASSAGLATYEQYFGPGTRLTVT.

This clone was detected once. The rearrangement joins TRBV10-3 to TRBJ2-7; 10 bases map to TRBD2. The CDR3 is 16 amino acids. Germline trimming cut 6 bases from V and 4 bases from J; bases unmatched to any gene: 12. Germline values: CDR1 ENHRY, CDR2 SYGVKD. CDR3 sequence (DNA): TGTGCCATCAGGTGGTGGCTAGCGGGAGCAGCATACGAGCAGTACTTC. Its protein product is CAIRWWLAGAAYEQYF.

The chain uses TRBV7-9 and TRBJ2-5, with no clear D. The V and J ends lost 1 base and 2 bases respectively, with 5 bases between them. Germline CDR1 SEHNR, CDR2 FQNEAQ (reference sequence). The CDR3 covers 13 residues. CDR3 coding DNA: TGTGCCAGCAGCTTAGTACATCAAGAGACCCAGTACTTC. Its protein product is CASSLVHQETQYF. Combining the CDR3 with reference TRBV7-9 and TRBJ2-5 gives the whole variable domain DTGVSQNPRHKITKRGQNVTFRCDPISEHNRLYWYRQTLGQGPEFLTYFQNEAQLEKSRLLSDRFSAERPKGSFSTLEIQRTEQGDSAMYLCASSLVHQETQYFGPGTRLLVL.

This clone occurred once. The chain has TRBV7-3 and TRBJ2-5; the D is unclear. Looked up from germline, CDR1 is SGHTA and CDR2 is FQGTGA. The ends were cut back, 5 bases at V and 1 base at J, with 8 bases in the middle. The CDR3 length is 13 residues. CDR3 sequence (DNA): TGTGCCAGCAGCAGGAGTTCCCAAGAGACCCAGTACTTC. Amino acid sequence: CASSRSSQETQYF.

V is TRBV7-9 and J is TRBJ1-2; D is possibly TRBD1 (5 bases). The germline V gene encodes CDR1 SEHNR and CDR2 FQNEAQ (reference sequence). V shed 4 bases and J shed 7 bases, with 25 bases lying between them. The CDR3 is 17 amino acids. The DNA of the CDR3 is TGTGCCAGCAGCTCCCCTGGAGGACCCAGGGAGATGGGTGGCTACACCTTC. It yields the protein CASSSPGGPREMGGYTF.

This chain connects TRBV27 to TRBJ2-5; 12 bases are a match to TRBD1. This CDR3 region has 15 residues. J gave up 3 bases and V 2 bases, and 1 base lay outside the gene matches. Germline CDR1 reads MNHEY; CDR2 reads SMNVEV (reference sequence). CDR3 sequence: CASSLGTGGKETQYF. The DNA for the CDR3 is TGTGCCAGCAGTTTAGGGACAGGGGGCAAAGAGACCCAGTACTTC.

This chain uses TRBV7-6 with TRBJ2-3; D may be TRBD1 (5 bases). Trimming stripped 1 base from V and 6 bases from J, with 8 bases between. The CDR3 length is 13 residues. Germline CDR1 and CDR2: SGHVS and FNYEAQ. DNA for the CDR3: TGTGCCAGCAGCTTAGGGGGCGAGGATACGCAGTATTTT. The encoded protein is CASSLGGEDTQYF.

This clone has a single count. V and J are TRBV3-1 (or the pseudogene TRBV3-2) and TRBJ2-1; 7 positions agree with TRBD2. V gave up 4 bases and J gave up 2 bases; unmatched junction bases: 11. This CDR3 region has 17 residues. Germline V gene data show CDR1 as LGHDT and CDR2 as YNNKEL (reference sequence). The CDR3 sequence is CASSPPLGTSAYNEQFF. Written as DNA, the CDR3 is TGTGCCAGCAGCCCCCCCTTGGGCACTAGCGCCTACAATGAGCAGTTCTTC.

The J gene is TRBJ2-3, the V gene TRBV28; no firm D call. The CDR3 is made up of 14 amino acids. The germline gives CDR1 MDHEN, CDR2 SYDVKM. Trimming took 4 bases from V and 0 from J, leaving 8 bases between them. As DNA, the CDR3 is TGTGCCAGCAGTTCACAGACTAGCACAGATACGCAGTATTTT. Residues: CASSSQTSTDTQYF.

The CDR3 protein is CATSGQGLTGELFF. The CDR3 region has the DNA TGTGCCACCTCCGGACAGGGGTTGACCGGGGAGCTGTTTTTT. The rearrangement joins TRBV24-1 to TRBJ2-2, with 9 bases lining up with TRBD1. The V and J ends lost 9 bases and 5 bases, in that order; junction bases with no gene match: 6. Germline loops: CDR1 KGHDR, CDR2 SFDVKD. This CDR3 is built from 14 residues.

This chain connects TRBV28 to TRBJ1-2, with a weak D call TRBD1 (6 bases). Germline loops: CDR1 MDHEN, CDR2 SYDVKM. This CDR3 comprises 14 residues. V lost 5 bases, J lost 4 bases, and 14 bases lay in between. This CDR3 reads CASSPRGDGYGYTF. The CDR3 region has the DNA TGTGCCAGCAGTCCCAGGGGAGATGGCTATGGCTACACCTTC.